The 23 T cell receptor beta chains presented below share a single source sample, sequenced in a study of blood T cells in healthy people across ages. Through a sample-barcoded 5' primer and a J-beta primer mix, a second PCR was run for about 6 to 11 cycles. TCRdb reanalysed the 5' RACE reads using MiXCR and keeps one entry per CDR3 protein. The sample consists of some 790,000 distinct CDR3 sequences, under 30% of them appearing once. Specimen: blood. Source of these receptors: a woman of 80 years or more in good health.

A remark on this clonotype: A read error may be the cause here, since a much bigger clone is one base away. The chain joins TRBV28 to TRBJ2-7; TRBD2 aligns across 11 bases. Germline V gene lookup returns CDR1 MDHEN and CDR2 SYDVKM. The V gene end was trimmed by 5 bases and the J gene end by 12 bases; junction bases not matched to a gene: 30. This CDR3 has 20 amino acids. CDR3 in DNA: TGTGCCAGCAGTCCCATAGCGGGGGGGCCGGAGTTCAACAAATGGGACATTCGGTACTTC. Residues: CASSPIAGGPEFNKWDIRYF.

This clonotype was found many times. The V and J genes are TRBV5-1 and TRBJ1-1; the D gene is possibly TRBD1 (6 bases). Trimming left V 3 bases short and J 4 bases short, with 13 bases between. CDR1 and CDR2 (germline): SGHRS, YFSETQ. The CDR3 is 14 residues long. CDR3 in amino acids: CASSSAGGGTEAFF. The CDR3 DNA sequence: TGCGCCAGCAGCTCCGCCGGGGGCGGCACTGAAGCTTTCTTT.

This clonotype was recorded at least ten times. The genes are TRBV18 and TRBJ2-7; D assignment may be TRBD1 or TRBD2 (7 bases each). V dropped 6 bases and J dropped 0 bases, with 12 bases sitting between them. The CDR3 length is 14 residues. The germline V gene encodes CDR1 KGHSH and CDR2 LQKENI. The DNA for the CDR3 is TGTGCCAGCTCGCGGGGGACAGACTCCTACGAGCAGTACTTC. This codes for CASSRGTDSYEQYF.

As for this clonotype: A much larger clonotype is one base distant, so this may be a read error. The CDR3 DNA is TGTGCCAGCAGCTTAGAGGGGACTAGCGAGTACAATGAGCAGTACTTC. It specifies CASSLEGTSEYNEQYF. J is TRBJ2-5 and V is TRBV7-9; 10 bases align to TRBD2. The CDR3 has 16 residues. Losses at the gene ends were 1 base for V and 11 bases for J; bases not matched to a gene: 13. The V gene's germline CDR1 is SEHNR and CDR2 FQNEAQ (reference sequence).

This clonotype was counted many times. The chain recombines TRBV6-2 or TRBV6-3 with TRBJ2-1; the match to TRBD1 covers 7 bases. The CDR3 sequence is 13 residues long. After removal of 5 bases from V and 7 bases from J, the junction contained 5 bases not matched to a gene. Germline CDR1 reads MNHEY; CDR2 reads SVGEGT. CDR3 bases: TGTGCCAGCAGTCGACAGGGTTGGAATGAGCAGTTCTTC. Translated: CASSRQGWNEQFF.

Regarding this clonotype: A read error may produce the germline difference seen at one junction end. V and J are TRBV7-2 and TRBJ1-2, with a tentative D call TRBD1 (6 bases). The germline gives CDR1 SGHTA, CDR2 FQGNSA. CDR3 length equals 15 residues. CDR3 amino acids: CACSFRDTSNYGYTF. The CDR3, as DNA: TGTGCCTGCAGCTTCAGGGACACATCTAACTATGGCTACACCTTC.

V usage is TRBV21-1 and J usage is TRBJ1-5; the table's TRBD1 call for D was not verified on the DNA. TRBV21-1 is labeled a pseudogene. The length of the CDR3 is 17 residues. The CDR3 protein is CASSKKSGVRSNQPQHF. In nucleotides, the CDR3 is TGTGCCAGCAGCAAAAAATCGGGTGTCCGGAGCAATCAGCCCCAGCATTTT.

This clonotype was observed many times. This chain links TRBV29-1 with TRBJ1-5; tentative D call: TRBD1 (5 bases). Trimming cost V 5 bases and J 0 bases, with 8 bases left between them. The CDR3 loop spans 13 amino acids. Germline CDR1 SQVTM, CDR2 ANQGSEA. CDR3 DNA: TGCAGCGTTCGACAGAATAGCAATCAGCCCCAGCATTTT. This encodes CSVRQNSNQPQHF.

This clonotype was seen a handful of times. The chain is built from TRBV13 and TRBJ2-6; 7 bases map to TRBD1. Per germline, CDR1 PRHDT and CDR2 FYEKMQ (reference sequence). J lost 0 bases, V lost 4 bases, and 18 bases had no gene match. The CDR3 has 21 amino acids. CDR3 nucleotide sequence: TGTGCCAGCAGCTCCATTCTATCCGACAGGGAACTTGGCTCTGGGGCCAACGTCCTGACTTTC. It translates to CASSSILSDRELGSGANVLTF.

This clonotype was observed many times. The chain employs TRBV6-2 or TRBV6-3 and TRBJ2-7, with D possibly being TRBD1 or TRBD2 (5 bases each). Trimming left V 5 bases short and J 2 bases short, with 13 bases between. Germline V gene lookup returns CDR1 MNHEY and CDR2 SVGEGT. The CDR3 extends over 14 amino acids. CDR3 bases: TGTGCCAGCAGTCCCGGGGACCCACCCTACGAGCAGTACTTC. Encoded protein: CASSPGDPPYEQYF.

As concerns this clonotype: A much larger clone lies one base from this, so it may be a read error. The gene calls are TRBV28 and TRBJ2-4; either TRBD1 or TRBD2 may supply D (5 bases each). The J call may be wrong; the DNA end is better matched by TRBJ2-7. Germline CDR1 and CDR2: MDHEN and SYDVKM. The CDR3 extends over 13 amino acids. The CDR3 DNA reads as TGTGCCAGCAGAGTCTGGGGGACCTACGAGCAGTACTTC. Translated: CASRVWGTYEQYF.

This clonotype occurred a few times. The chain uses TRBV5-4 and TRBJ1-2; tentatively, D is TRBD1 (6 bases). V dropped 3 bases and J dropped 7 bases, with 16 bases sitting between them. Germline V lookup: CDR1 SGHNT, CDR2 YYREEE (reference sequence). The CDR3 is 14 amino acids. The CDR3 DNA reads TGTGCCAGCAGCTGGCAGGGGACGGTGCTTGGCTACACCTTC. This codes for CASSWQGTVLGYTF.

The chain employs TRBV14 and TRBJ2-2; D not certain. Germline V gives CDR1 SGHDN, CDR2 FVKESK. This CDR3 spans 13 amino acids. V lost 0 bases and J 8 bases, leaving 7 bases between the germline ends. CDR3: CASSQDLVGELFF. DNA for the CDR3: TGTGCCAGCAGCCAAGATTTGGTAGGGGAGCTGTTTTTT.

This clonotype occurred a few times. The chain uses TRBV30 and TRBJ2-5; perhaps TRBD2 as D (5 bases). The CDR3 is 13 residues long. CDR1 and CDR2 (germline): GTSNPN, SVGIG (reference sequence). The ends were cut back, 3 bases at V and 2 bases at J, with 10 bases in the middle. CDR3 loop: CAWSLGVQETQYF. In nucleotides, the CDR3 is TGTGCCTGGAGCCTCGGGGTACAAGAGACCCAGTACTTC.

The rearrangement uses TRBV20-1 and TRBJ1-1, with D possibly TRBD1 on 6 matching bases. This CDR3 contains 12 residues. V lost 4 bases and J lost 6, with 12 bases in between. Germline CDR1 DFQATT, CDR2 SNEGSKA (reference sequence). CDR3 DNA sequence: TGCAGTGCTACCTCAGGGACACCTGAAGCTTTCTTT. This gives the protein CSATSGTPEAFF.

The rearrangement links TRBV14 to TRBJ2-5; possible D gene TRBD1, 6 bases. Between the trimmed V and J ends, which lost 3 bases and 4 bases, there was a span of 24 bases. In germline, CDR1 is SGHDN, CDR2 FVKESK. The CDR3 has 18 amino acids. DNA for the CDR3: TGTGCCAGCAGCCACAATTCGTGGGGGCAGGGGCCCGGAGAGACCCAGTACTTC. It specifies CASSHNSWGQGPGETQYF.

This chain connects TRBV2 to TRBJ1-4; D might be TRBD1 (6 bases). Deletions cut 2 bases from V and 7 bases from J, with 14 bases between. The CDR3 runs 15 residues. Looked up from germline, CDR1 is SNHLY and CDR2 is FYNNEI. In DNA form, the CDR3 reads TGTGCCAGCAGTGAAAACAACAGGGTCGGTGAAAAACTGTTTTTT. Translation: CASSENNRVGEKLFF.

This chain connects TRBV11-2 to TRBJ2-4; unclear D gene. Germline V gives CDR1 SGHAT, CDR2 FQNNGV. V lost 4 bases, J lost 13 bases, and 11 bases lay in between. The CDR3 totals 11 residues. CDR3 region: CASSSRAEQYF. The CDR3 bases are TGTGCCAGCAGCTCCCGTGCAGAGCAGTACTTC.

Regarding this clonotype: A much larger clone sits a single nucleotide away, making a read error possible. The J gene is TRBJ2-5, the V gene TRBV7-9, with TRBD1 as a possible D gene (6 bases). From germline, CDR1 is SEHNR and CDR2 FQNEAQ (reference sequence). The CDR3 is 14 residues long. Written as DNA, the CDR3 is TGTACCAGCAGCTTTCAGGGGTTCCAAGAGACCCAGTACTTC. Translation gives CTSSFQGFQETQYF.

This rearrangement joins TRBV12-5 to TRBJ2-1, with D unclear. The CDR3 is 13 residues long. Germline-derived CDR1 and CDR2 are LGHNT and FRNRAP. V gave up 2 bases and J gave up 7 bases, with 9 bases separating them. CDR3 protein: CASGLTNRNEQFF. CDR3 DNA sequence: TGTGCTAGTGGTTTGACAAACAGAAATGAGCAGTTCTTC.

The CDR3 DNA reads as TGTGCCAGCAGCCCTGTGGGGGGACTGAACACTGAAGCTTTCTTT. Its protein is CASSPVGGLNTEAFF. This sequence joins TRBV7-8 and TRBJ1-1; a possible D gene is TRBD1 (5 bases). The CDR3 loop spans 15 amino acids. Germline CDR1 SGHVS, CDR2 FQNEAQ. V was cut by 5 bases and J by 0 bases, with 13 bases left in between.

V usage is TRBV20-1 and J usage is TRBJ2-4, with D uncertain. The CDR3 extends over 16 amino acids. Germline V CDR1 and CDR2: DFQATT, SNEGSKA (reference sequence). The V and J ends lost 0 bases and 0 bases respectively, with 12 bases between them. Here the CDR3 DNA reads TGCAGTGCTAGAGATTCGGCGGTACTAGCCAAAAACATTCAGTACTTC. Amino acid sequence: CSARDSAVLAKNIQYF.

At least ten counts were recorded for this clonotype. V gene TRBV2 combines with J gene TRBJ2-1; the D gene is possibly TRBD1 (5 bases). The V gene lost 3 bases and the J gene lost 2 bases, with 14 bases spanning the gap. There are 16 residues in the CDR3. Looked up from germline, CDR1 is SNHLY and CDR2 is FYNNEI. CDR3 amino acids: CASSEWGGRTYNEQFF. The CDR3, as DNA: TGTGCCAGCAGTGAGTGGGGCGGACGGACCTACAATGAGCAGTTCTTC. The whole variable domain, filled in from reference TRBV2 and TRBJ2-1, reads EPEVTQTPSHQVTQMGQEVILRCVPISNHLYFYWYRQILGQKVEFLVSFYNNEISEKSEIFDDQFSVERPDGSNFTLKIRSTKLEDSAMYFCASSEWGGRTYNEQFFGPGTRLTVL.